Presented here are 19 T cell receptor beta chains from one specimen sequenced in a study of blood T cells in healthy people across ages. Primers used in a second PCR of roughly 6 to 12 cycles were a sample-barcoded 5' primer and a J-beta primer mix. TCRdb reanalysed the 5' RACE reads using MiXCR and keeps one entry per CDR3 protein. The repertoire holds about 1.4 million distinct CDR3 sequences, with roughly 60% as singletons. The material sequenced was blood. The receptors were gathered from a man in his late teens or twenties in good health.

This chain joins TRBV4-3 and TRBJ2-3; no definite D call. The V gene's germline CDR1 is LGHNA and CDR2 YSLEER. CDR3 length: 13 residues. Trimming shortened V by 4 bases and J by 5 bases, and 10 bases separated the two germline ends. As DNA, the CDR3 is TGCGCCAGCAGCCCGATTACCGGAGATACGCAGTATTTT. Translated, it gives CASSPITGDTQYF.

V usage is TRBV9 and J usage is TRBJ1-2; D call uncertain. V lost 3 bases to trimming and J lost 0 bases, with 15 bases between them. Per germline, CDR1 SGDLS and CDR2 YYNGEE. The CDR3 length is 16 residues. The CDR3 protein is CASSGGLNGANYGYTF. The CDR3 coding sequence is TGTGCCAGCAGCGGGGGTTTGAATGGAGCTAACTATGGCTACACCTTC.

This clonotype turned up a few times. This sequence joins TRBV29-1 and TRBJ1-2; D may be TRBD1 (5 bases). Trimming took 4 bases from V and 8 from J, leaving 17 bases between them. This CDR3 is built from 13 residues. Germline V CDR1 and CDR2: SQVTM, ANQGSEA. In DNA, the CDR3 is TGCAGCGTTGTAGGGGCTGGGCCATTAGGCTACACCTTC. Amino acids: CSVVGAGPLGYTF. Combining the CDR3 with reference TRBV29-1 and TRBJ1-2 gives the whole variable domain SAVISQKPSRDICQRGTSLTIQCQVDSQVTMMFWYRQQPGQSLTLIATANQGSEATYESGFVIDKFPISRPNLTFSTLTVSNMSPEDSSIYLCSVVGAGPLGYTFGSGTRLTVV.

This clonotype showed up just a few times. The chain combines TRBV5-1 with TRBJ2-7, with D perhaps matching TRBD1 (6 bases). The germline V gene has CDR1 SGHRS and CDR2 YFSETQ. CDR3 length: 14 amino acids. V was cut by 6 bases and J by 0 bases, with 13 bases left in between. CDR3 amino acids: CASKRDRSSYEQYF. The CDR3 region has the DNA TGCGCCAGCAAACGCGACAGGAGCTCCTACGAGCAGTACTTC. The full variable domain, completed using reference TRBV5-1 and TRBJ2-7, is KAGVTQTPRYLIKTRGQQVTLSCSPISGHRSVSWYQQTPGQGLQFLFEYFSETQRNKGNFPGRFSGRQFSNSRSEMNVSTLELGDSALYLCASKRDRSSYEQYFGPGTRLTVT.

This clonotype has only a few counts. The chain employs TRBV25-1 and TRBJ1-2; 7 nucleotides align to TRBD1. This CDR3 has 14 residues. Trimming cost V 2 bases and J 4 bases; bases outside gene matches: 4. Germline CDR1 reads MGHDK; CDR2 reads SYGVNS. The DNA for the CDR3 is TGTGCCAGCAGTGAAGTTAACAGGGGCTATGGCTACACCTTC. Its protein is CASSEVNRGYGYTF.

In this sample, this clonotype turned up a few times. The V call is TRBV7-2, the J call TRBJ2-6, with no clear D. The CDR3 sequence is 17 residues long. Germline-derived CDR1 and CDR2 are SGHTA and FQGNSA. Trimming removed 0 bases from V and 0 bases from J, with 9 bases in between. The CDR3 protein is CASSLAYHSSGANVLTF. As DNA, the CDR3 is TGTGCCAGCAGCTTAGCGTACCACAGCTCTGGGGCCAACGTCCTGACTTTC.

The CDR3 spells CSVADISGANVLTF. CDR3 in DNA: TGCAGCGTTGCTGATATCTCTGGGGCCAACGTCCTGACTTTC. V usage is TRBV29-1 and J usage is TRBJ2-6, with D uncertain. V dropped 4 bases and J dropped 0 bases, with 7 bases sitting between them. This CDR3 comprises 14 residues. CDR1 is SQVTM and CDR2 is ANQGSEA in the germline V gene.

Points on this clonotype: Germline is not matched at one junction end, which may reflect a read error. The CDR3 reads CAGSLGGTGYGYTF. CDR3 DNA: TGTGCCGGCAGTTTAGGGGGAACGGGCTATGGCTACACCTTC. The V call is TRBV27, the J call TRBJ1-2; tentatively, D is TRBD1 (6 bases). This CDR3 is built from 14 residues. Germline V gene data show CDR1 as MNHEY and CDR2 as SMNVEV (reference sequence).

In this sample, this clonotype turned up once. The chain combines TRBV24-1 with TRBJ2-3, with D unresolved. The V gene lost 3 bases and the J gene lost 2 bases, with 5 bases spanning the gap. The CDR3 is made up of 13 amino acids. Germline V lookup: CDR1 KGHDR, CDR2 SFDVKD. CDR3 DNA sequence: TGTGCCACCAGTGATGCCTCCACAGATACGCAGTATTTT. Encoded protein: CATSDASTDTQYF.

This clonotype was counted only a few times. J is TRBJ1-2 and V is TRBV4-1; 7 bases align to TRBD1. The CDR3 is 14 amino acids. V gave up 3 bases and J gave up 4 bases; unmatched junction bases: 5. Germline loops: CDR1 MGHRA, CDR2 YSYEKL. CDR3 region: CASSQDRSVYGYTF. As DNA, the CDR3 is TGCGCCAGCAGCCAGGACAGGTCAGTCTATGGCTACACCTTC.

The chain is built from TRBV18 and TRBJ2-2; D assignment may be TRBD1 or TRBD2 (6 bases each). This CDR3 comprises 18 residues. The germline gives CDR1 KGHSH, CDR2 LQKENI. Trimming left V 2 bases short and J 1 base short, with 17 bases between. CDR3 residues: CASSPRRLDRKNTGELFF. CDR3 sequence (DNA): TGTGCCAGCTCACCAAGGAGACTAGACAGGAAGAACACCGGGGAGCTGTTTTTT.

This chain joins TRBV5-6 and TRBJ2-5, with D unclear. The J call may be incorrect, as the DNA end agrees better with TRBJ2-7. Germline CDR1 SGHDT, CDR2 YYEEEE. The CDR3 length is 17 residues. This CDR3 reads CASSSTTWTSYSYEQYF. CDR3 nucleotides: TGTGCCAGCAGCTCTACTACCTGGACCTCATACTCCTACGAGCAGTACTTC.

V and J are TRBV24-1 and TRBJ2-7; TRBD1 matches 9 bases. The CDR3 consists of 13 residues. Per the germline V gene, CDR1 is KGHDR and CDR2 is SFDVKD. Unmatched junction bases numbered 6, after V lost 9 bases and J lost 4 bases. Here the CDR3 reads CATATGGKYEQYF. Here the CDR3 DNA reads TGTGCCACCGCTACAGGGGGCAAGTACGAGCAGTACTTC.

Turning to this clonotype: This clone may be a read error of a much larger clone one base away. V usage is TRBV6-5 and J usage is TRBJ1-4; 9 bases fit TRBD1. There are 16 residues in the CDR3. Germline V lookup: CDR1 MNHEY, CDR2 SVGAGI. In DNA form, the CDR3 reads TGTGCCAGCACCTACGGACGCGGGACAGGGAGCGAAAAACCGTTTTTT. It translates to CASTYGRGTGSEKPFF.

The chain is built from TRBV15 and TRBJ1-1, with D maybe TRBD1 (6 bases). The CDR3 extends over 15 amino acids. Germline CDR1 reads LNHNV; CDR2 reads YYDKDF (reference sequence). V lost 3 bases to trimming and J lost 0 bases, with 11 bases between them. In DNA form, the CDR3 reads TGTGCCACCAGCAGGACAGGCCCGATGAACACTGAAGCTTTCTTT. Translation: CATSRTGPMNTEAFF.

This clonotype was detected a few times. The chain combines TRBV20-1 with TRBJ2-5; D remains ambiguous. V was shortened by 1 base and J by 5 bases, with 17 bases between the two germline ends. The CDR3 runs 15 residues. Germline V gene data show CDR1 as DFQATT and CDR2 as SNEGSKA (reference sequence). The CDR3 is CSARGNWVSVETQYF. DNA of the CDR3: TGCAGTGCTAGAGGGAATTGGGTTTCGGTGGAGACCCAGTACTTC.

This chain uses TRBV29-1 with TRBJ2-1, with 9 bases that match TRBD1. This CDR3 comprises 13 residues. The germline V gene has CDR1 SQVTM and CDR2 ANQGSEA. V was pared by 6 bases and J by 7 bases, with 7 bases of the junction left unmatched. The CDR3 spells CSVPGQGGNEQFF. The CDR3 DNA reads as TGCAGCGTCCCGGGACAGGGAGGGAATGAGCAGTTCTTC.

The V gene is TRBV4-1, the J gene TRBJ2-1, with 9 bases matching TRBD2. Per the germline V gene, CDR1 is MGHRA and CDR2 is YSYEKL. This CDR3 is built from 17 residues. J lost 5 bases, V lost 4 bases, and 12 bases had no gene match. Here the CDR3 DNA reads TGCGCCAGCAGCCGAGCACCGGGACTAGCACCTAACAATGAGCAGTTCTTC. Translating it yields CASSRAPGLAPNNEQFF.

The J gene is TRBJ2-2, the V gene TRBV20-1, with D perhaps given as TRBD1 or TRBD2 (6 bases each). V dropped 6 bases and J dropped 1 base, with 15 bases sitting between them. Germline CDR1 is DFQATT and CDR2 is SNEGSKA (reference sequence). This CDR3 comprises 15 residues. CDR3 in amino acids: CSAAGGQMNTGELFF. The CDR3, as DNA: TGCAGTGCCGCCGGGGGACAAATGAACACCGGGGAGCTGTTTTTT.